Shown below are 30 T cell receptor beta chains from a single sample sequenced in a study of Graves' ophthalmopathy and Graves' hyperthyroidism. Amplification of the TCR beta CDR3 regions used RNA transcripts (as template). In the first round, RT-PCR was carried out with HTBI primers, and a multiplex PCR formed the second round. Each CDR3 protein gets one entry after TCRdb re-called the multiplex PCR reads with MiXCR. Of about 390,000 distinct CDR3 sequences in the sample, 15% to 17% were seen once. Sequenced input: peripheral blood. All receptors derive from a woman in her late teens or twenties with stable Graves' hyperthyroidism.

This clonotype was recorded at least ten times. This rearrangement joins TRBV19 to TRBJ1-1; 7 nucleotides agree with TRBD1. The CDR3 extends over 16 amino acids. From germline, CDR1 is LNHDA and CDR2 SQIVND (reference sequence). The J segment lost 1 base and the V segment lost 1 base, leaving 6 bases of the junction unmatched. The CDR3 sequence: CASSIGTGEGNTEAFF. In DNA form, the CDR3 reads TGTGCCAGTAGTATAGGTACAGGGGAAGGGAACACTGAAGCTTTCTTT.

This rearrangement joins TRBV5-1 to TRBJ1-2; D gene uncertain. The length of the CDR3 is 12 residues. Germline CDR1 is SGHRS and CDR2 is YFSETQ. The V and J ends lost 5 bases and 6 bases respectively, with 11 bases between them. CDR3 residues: CASSVGVDGYTF. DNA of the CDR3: TGCGCCAGCAGTGTCGGAGTGGATGGCTACACCTTC.

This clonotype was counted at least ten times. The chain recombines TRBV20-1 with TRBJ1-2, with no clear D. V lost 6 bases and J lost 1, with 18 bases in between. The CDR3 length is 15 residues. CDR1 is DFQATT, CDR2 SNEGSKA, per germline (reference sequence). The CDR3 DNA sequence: TGCAGTGCCCCTCACGTCCAGGAACTTAACTATGGCTACACCTTC. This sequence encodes CSAPHVQELNYGYTF.

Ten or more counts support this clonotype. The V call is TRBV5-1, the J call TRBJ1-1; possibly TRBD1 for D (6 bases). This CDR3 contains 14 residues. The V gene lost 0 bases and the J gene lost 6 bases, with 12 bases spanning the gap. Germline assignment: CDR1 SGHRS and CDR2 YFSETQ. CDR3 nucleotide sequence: TGCGCCAGCAGCTTGGCCAACAGGGTGTCTGAAGCTTTCTTT. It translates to CASSLANRVSEAFF.

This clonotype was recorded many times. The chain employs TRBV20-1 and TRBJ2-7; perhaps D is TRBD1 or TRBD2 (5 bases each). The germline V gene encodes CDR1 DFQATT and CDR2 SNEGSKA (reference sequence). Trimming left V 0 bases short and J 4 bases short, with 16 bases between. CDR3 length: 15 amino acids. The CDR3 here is CSARDGTGDPYEQYF. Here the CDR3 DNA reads TGCAGTGCTAGAGATGGCACCGGGGACCCTTACGAGCAGTACTTC.

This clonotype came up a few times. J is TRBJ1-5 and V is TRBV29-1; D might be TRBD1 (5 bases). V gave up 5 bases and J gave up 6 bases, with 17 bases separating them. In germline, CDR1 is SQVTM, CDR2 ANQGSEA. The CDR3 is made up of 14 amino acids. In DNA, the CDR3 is TGCAGCGTTTCCCCAGGGTCTGACGGTCAGCCCCAGCATTTT. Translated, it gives CSVSPGSDGQPQHF. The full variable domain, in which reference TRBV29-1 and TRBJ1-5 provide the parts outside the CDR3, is SAVISQKPSRDICQRGTSLTIQCQVDSQVTMMFWYRQQPGQSLTLIATANQGSEATYESGFVIDKFPISRPNLTFSTLTVSNMSPEDSSIYLCSVSPGSDGQPQHFGDGTRLSIL.

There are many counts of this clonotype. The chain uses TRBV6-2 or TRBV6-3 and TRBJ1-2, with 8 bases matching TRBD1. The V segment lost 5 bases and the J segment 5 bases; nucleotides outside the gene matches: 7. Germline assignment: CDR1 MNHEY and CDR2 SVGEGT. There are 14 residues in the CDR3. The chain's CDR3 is CASSQRTGRYGYTF. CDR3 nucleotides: TGTGCCAGCAGTCAGCGGACAGGGCGGTATGGCTACACCTTC.

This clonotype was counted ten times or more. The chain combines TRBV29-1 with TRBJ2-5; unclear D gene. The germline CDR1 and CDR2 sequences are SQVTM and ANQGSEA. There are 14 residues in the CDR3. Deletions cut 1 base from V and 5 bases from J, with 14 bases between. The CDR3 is CSVEGQTGGETQYF. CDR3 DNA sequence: TGCAGCGTTGAAGGGCAGACGGGCGGCGAGACCCAGTACTTC.

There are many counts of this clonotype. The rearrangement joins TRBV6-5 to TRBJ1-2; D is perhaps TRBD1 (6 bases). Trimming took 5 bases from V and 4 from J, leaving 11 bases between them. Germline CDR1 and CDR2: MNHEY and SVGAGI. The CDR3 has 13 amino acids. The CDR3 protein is CASSLQGSYGYTF. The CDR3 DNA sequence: TGTGCCAGCAGTCTACAGGGATCCTATGGCTACACCTTC.

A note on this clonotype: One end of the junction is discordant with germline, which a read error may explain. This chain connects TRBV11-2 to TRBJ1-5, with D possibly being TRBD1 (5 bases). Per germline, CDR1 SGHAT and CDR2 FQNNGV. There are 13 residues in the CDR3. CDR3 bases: TGTGCCAGCACCCAGGGAGGCAATCAGCCCCCGCATTTT. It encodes CASTQGGNQPPHF. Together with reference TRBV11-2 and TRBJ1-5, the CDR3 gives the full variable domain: EAGVAQSPRYKIIEKRQSVAFWCNPISGHATLYWYQQILGQGPKLLIQFQNNGVVDDSQLPKDRFSAERLKGVDSTLKIQPAKLEDSAVYLCASTQGGNQPPHFGDGTRLSIL.

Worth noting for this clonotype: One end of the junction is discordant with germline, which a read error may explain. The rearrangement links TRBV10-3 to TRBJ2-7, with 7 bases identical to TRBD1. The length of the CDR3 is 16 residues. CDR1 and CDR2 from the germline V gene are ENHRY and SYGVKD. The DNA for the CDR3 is TGTGCCAGCAGTGAGTCCTTGGGACAGAGCTCCTACGAGCAGTACTTC. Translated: CASSESLGQSSYEQYF.

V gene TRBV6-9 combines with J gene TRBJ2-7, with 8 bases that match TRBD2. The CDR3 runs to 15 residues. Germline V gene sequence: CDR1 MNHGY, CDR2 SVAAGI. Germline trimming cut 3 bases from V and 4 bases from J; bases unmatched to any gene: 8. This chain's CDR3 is CASSYGTGGPYEQYF. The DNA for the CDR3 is TGTGCCAGCAGTTACGGGACGGGGGGGCCTTACGAGCAGTACTTC.

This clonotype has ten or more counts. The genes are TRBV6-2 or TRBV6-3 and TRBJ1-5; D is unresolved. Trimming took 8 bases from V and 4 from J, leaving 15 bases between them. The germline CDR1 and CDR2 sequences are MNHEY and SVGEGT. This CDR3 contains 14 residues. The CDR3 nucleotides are TGTGCCAGCGGAGTTAAGAATGGAAATCAGCCCCAGCATTTT. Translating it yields CASGVKNGNQPQHF.

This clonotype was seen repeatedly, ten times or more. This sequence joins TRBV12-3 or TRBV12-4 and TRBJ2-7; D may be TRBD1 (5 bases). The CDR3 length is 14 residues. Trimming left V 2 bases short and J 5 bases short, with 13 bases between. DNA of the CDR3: TGTGCCAGCAGTTTAAGAGGACATCTCCACGAGCAGTACTTC. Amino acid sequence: CASSLRGHLHEQYF.

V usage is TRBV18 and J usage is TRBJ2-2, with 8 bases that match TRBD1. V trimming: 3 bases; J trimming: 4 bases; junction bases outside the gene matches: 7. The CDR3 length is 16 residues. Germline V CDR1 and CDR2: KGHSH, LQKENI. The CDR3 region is CASSPSGQGTTGELFF. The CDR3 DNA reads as TGTGCCAGCTCACCTTCTGGACAGGGAACCACCGGGGAGCTGTTTTTT.

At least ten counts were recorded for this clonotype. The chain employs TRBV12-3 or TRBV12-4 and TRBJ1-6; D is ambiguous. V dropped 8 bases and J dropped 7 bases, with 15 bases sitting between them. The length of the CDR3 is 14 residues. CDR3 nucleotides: TGTGCCAGCGGAAGTAGCTGGATCAATTCACCCCTCCACTTT. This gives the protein CASGSSWINSPLHF.

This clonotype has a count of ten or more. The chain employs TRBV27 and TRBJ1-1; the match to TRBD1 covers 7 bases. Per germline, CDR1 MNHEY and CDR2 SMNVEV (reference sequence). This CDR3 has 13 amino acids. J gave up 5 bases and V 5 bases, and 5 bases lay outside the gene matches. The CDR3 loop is CASSGAGGTEAFF. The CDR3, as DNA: TGTGCCAGCAGTGGGGCAGGGGGGACTGAAGCTTTCTTT.

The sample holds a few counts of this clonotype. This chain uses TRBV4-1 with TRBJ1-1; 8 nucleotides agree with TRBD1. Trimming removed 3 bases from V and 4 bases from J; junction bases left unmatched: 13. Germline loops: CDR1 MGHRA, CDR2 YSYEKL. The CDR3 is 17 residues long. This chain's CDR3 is CASSHATGGRWSTEAFF. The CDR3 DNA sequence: TGCGCCAGCAGCCATGCTACAGGGGGACGCTGGAGCACTGAAGCTTTCTTT.

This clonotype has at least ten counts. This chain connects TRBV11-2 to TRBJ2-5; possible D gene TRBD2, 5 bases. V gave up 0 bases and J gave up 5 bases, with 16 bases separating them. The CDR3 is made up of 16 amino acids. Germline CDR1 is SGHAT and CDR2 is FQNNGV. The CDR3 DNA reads TGTGCCAGCAGCTTAGATCTCGGGGTCGTCAGGGAGACCCAGTACTTC. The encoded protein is CASSLDLGVVRETQYF.

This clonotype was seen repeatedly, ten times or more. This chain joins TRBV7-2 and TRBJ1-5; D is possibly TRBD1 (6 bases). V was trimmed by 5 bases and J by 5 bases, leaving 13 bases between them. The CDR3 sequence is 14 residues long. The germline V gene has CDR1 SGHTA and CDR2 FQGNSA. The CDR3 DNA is TGTGCCAGCAGCCAAGACAGGTTCTATCAGCCCCAGCATTTT. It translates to CASSQDRFYQPQHF.

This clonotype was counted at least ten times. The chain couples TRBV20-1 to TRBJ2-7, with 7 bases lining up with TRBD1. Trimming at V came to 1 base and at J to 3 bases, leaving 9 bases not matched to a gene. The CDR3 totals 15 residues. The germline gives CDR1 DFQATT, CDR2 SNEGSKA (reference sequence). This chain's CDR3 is CSARGSGTAVYEQYF. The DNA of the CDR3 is TGCAGTGCTAGAGGCTCCGGGACAGCCGTCTACGAGCAGTACTTC.

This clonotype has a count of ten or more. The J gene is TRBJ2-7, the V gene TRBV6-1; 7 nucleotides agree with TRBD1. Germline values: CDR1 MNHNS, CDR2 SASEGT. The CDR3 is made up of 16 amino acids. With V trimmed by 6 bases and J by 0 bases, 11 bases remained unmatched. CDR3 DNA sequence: TGTGCCAGCAGGAGGGCCGGGACAGCGACCTCCTACGAGCAGTACTTC. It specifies CASRRAGTATSYEQYF.

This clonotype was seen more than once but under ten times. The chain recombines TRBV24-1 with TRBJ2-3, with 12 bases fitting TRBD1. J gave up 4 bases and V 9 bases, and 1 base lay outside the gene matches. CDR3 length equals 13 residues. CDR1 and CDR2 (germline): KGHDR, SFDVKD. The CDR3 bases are TGTGCCACCGGGACAGGGGGCGCAGATACGCAGTATTTT. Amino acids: CATGTGGADTQYF.

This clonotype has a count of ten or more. CDR3 coding DNA: TGCAGTGCTGGCCCCCCGGGGCAAGAGACCCAGTACTTC. It codes for CSAGPPGQETQYF. The chain has TRBV20-1 and TRBJ2-5; tentatively, D is TRBD2 (5 bases). The CDR3 sequence is 13 residues long. The germline V and J ends were trimmed by 5 bases and 2 bases, with 12 bases remaining between them. Germline V gene lookup returns CDR1 DFQATT and CDR2 SNEGSKA (reference sequence).

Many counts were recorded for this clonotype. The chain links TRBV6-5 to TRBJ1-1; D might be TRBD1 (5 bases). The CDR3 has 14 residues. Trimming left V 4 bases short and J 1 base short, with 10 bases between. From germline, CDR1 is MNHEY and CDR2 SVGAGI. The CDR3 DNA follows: TGTGCCAGCAGTTTTCTGGGACGGAACACTGAAGCTTTCTTT. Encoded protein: CASSFLGRNTEAFF.

The CDR3 loop reads CASSWDRDDEQYF. The CDR3 DNA sequence: TGTGCCAGCAGTTGGGACAGGGATGACGAGCAGTACTTC. V usage is TRBV6-5 and J usage is TRBJ2-7; TRBD1 matches 9 bases. The CDR3 runs to 13 residues. CDR1 MNHEY and CDR2 SVGAGI come from the germline V gene. With V trimmed by 4 bases and J by 5 bases, 3 bases remained unmatched.

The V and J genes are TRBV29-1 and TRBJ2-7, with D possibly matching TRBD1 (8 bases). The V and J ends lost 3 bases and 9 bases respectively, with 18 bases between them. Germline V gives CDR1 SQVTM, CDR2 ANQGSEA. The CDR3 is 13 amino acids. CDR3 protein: CSVEPQGEGVQYF. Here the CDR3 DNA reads TGCAGCGTTGAGCCACAGGGGGAGGGGGTGCAGTACTTC.

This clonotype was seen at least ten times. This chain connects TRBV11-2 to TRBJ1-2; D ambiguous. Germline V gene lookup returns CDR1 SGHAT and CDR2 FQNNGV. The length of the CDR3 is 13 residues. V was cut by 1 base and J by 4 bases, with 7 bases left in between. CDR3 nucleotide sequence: TGTGCCAGCAGCTTAGTAGGGTTCTATGGCTACACCTTC. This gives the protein CASSLVGFYGYTF. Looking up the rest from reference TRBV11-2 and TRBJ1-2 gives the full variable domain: EAGVAQSPRYKIIEKRQSVAFWCNPISGHATLYWYQQILGQGPKLLIQFQNNGVVDDSQLPKDRFSAERLKGVDSTLKIQPAKLEDSAVYLCASSLVGFYGYTFGSGTRLTVV.

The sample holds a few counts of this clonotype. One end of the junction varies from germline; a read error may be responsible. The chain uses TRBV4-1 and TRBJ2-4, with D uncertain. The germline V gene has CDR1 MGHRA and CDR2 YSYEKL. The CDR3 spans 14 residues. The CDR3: CASSREITKNIRYF. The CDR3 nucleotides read TGCGCCAGCAGTCGCGAGATCACCAAAAACATTCGGTACTTC.

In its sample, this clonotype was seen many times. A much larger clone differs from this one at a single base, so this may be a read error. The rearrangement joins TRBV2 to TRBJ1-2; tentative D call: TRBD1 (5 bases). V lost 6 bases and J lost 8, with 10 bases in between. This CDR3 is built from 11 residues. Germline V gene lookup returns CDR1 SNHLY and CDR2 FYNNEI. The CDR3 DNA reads TGTGCCAGCAGGACGGCAGGGGGCTACACCTTC. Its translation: CASRTAGGYTF.